These 13 T cell receptor beta chains were all obtained from the same sample, sequenced in a study of T cell repertoires in aging, cancer and after chemotherapy. Rearranged V-D-J TRB sequences were amplified with a mixed TRB-A/B primer pool. MiXCR, run by TCRdb on the multiplex PCR reads, gives a single entry per CDR3 protein. The sample consists of some 10,000 distinct CDR3 sequences, about 45% of them appearing once. Peripheral blood genomic DNA, not sorted cells or RNA, was the template. The specimen was blood. These receptors came from a human donor in good health.

This clonotype turned up a few times. V usage is TRBV4-2 and J usage is TRBJ1-2; D gene ambiguous. Trimming took 1 base from V and 4 from J, leaving 10 bases between them. The CDR3 consists of 14 residues. Germline CDR1 reads LGHNA; CDR2 reads YNFKEQ. The CDR3 reads CASSQVLSPYGYTF. The CDR3 bases are TGTGCCAGCAGCCAAGTTCTTTCCCCCTATGGCTACACCTTC.

The rearrangement joins TRBV5-1 to TRBJ2-1; 11 bases agree with TRBD1. CDR1 is SGHRS, CDR2 YFSETQ, per germline. The CDR3 contains 15 residues. Trimming removed 4 bases from V and 3 bases from J; junction bases left unmatched: 3. In DNA, the CDR3 is TGCGCCAGCAGCCGTGGGACAGGGGGCTACAATGAGCAGTTCTTC. Its translation: CASSRGTGGYNEQFF.

This clonotype has more than one count but fewer than ten. V and J are TRBV7-2 and TRBJ1-2; D remains ambiguous. V lost 5 bases and J 2 bases, leaving 3 bases between the germline ends. CDR3 length equals 11 residues. CDR1 SGHTA and CDR2 FQGNSA come from the germline V gene. This CDR3 is CASSANYGYTF. DNA of the CDR3: TGTGCCAGCAGCGCCAACTATGGCTACACCTTC.

This clonotype was detected only a few times. The chain couples TRBV24-1 to TRBJ1-5; TRBD1 matches at 7 bases. The V segment lost 1 base and the J segment 3 bases; nucleotides outside the gene matches: 5. This CDR3 has 16 amino acids. CDR1 and CDR2 (germline): KGHDR, SFDVKD. CDR3 nucleotide sequence: TGTGCCACCAGTGATTTCGGTACAGGGGACAATCAGCCCCAGCATTTT. Its translation: CATSDFGTGDNQPQHF.

This sequence joins TRBV28 and TRBJ2-5; 9 bases map to TRBD2. The V segment lost 4 bases and the J segment 5 bases; nucleotides outside the gene matches: 8. The germline V gene has CDR1 MDHEN and CDR2 SYDVKM. CDR3 length: 15 residues. The CDR3 loop is CASSWGTSFLETQYF. In DNA form, the CDR3 reads TGTGCCAGCAGTTGGGGGACTAGCTTTTTGGAGACCCAGTACTTC.

Only a few counts were recorded for this clonotype. This sequence joins TRBV19 and TRBJ1-2, with D uncertain. Deletions cut 5 bases from V and 4 bases from J, with 11 bases between. Germline CDR1 LNHDA, CDR2 SQIVND (reference sequence). The CDR3 has 13 residues. This CDR3 is CASSPQALYGYTF. The CDR3 bases are TGTGCCAGTAGTCCCCAGGCCCTCTATGGCTACACCTTC.

The chain links TRBV4-2 to TRBJ2-7; D uncertain. This CDR3 contains 13 residues. Deletions cut 1 base from V and 6 bases from J, with 10 bases between. The V gene's germline CDR1 is LGHNA and CDR2 YNFKEQ. CDR3 sequence: CASSQAGEPEQYF. The CDR3, as DNA: TGTGCCAGCAGCCAAGCCGGAGAACCCGAGCAGTACTTC.

The chain is built from TRBV28 and TRBJ1-5; 7 nucleotides line up with TRBD1. This CDR3 comprises 16 residues. Germline V gene data show CDR1 as MDHEN and CDR2 as SYDVKM. J gave up 4 bases and V 5 bases, and 11 bases lay outside the gene matches. The CDR3 coding sequence is TGTGCCAGCAGTCCACTTCAACAGGGGATGAATCAGCCCCAGCATTTT. Residues: CASSPLQQGMNQPQHF.

The rearrangement joins TRBV15 to TRBJ2-7; D is unclear. Trimming pared 3 bases from V and 7 bases from J, leaving 10 bases between. The CDR3 extends over 12 amino acids. Germline CDR1 LNHNV, CDR2 YYDKDF (reference sequence). The CDR3 here is CATSSGGEEQYF. The CDR3, as DNA: TGTGCCACCAGCAGCGGTGGGGAAGAGCAGTACTTC.

The chain links TRBV19 to TRBJ1-2, with 9 bases fitting TRBD1. Germline V gene sequence: CDR1 LNHDA, CDR2 SQIVND (reference sequence). Trimming took 2 bases from V and 6 from J; bases not matched to a gene: 10. This CDR3 spans 16 amino acids. CDR3 in amino acids: CASSIMSTGGENGYTF. In DNA, the CDR3 is TGTGCCAGTAGTATAATGTCGACAGGGGGGGAAAATGGCTACACCTTC.

For this clonotype: At one boundary the junction diverges from the germline segment, which might be a read error. V is TRBV27 and J is TRBJ2-3; 7 bases line up with TRBD1. Germline CDR1 MNHEY, CDR2 SMNVEV (reference sequence). This CDR3 has 18 residues. The CDR3 region has the DNA TGTGCCACCAGTGATCCTTATCGACAGGGAACGATCACAGATACGCAGTATTTT. It translates to CATSDPYRQGTITDTQYF.

The chain combines TRBV7-2 with TRBJ2-1, with 11 positions matching TRBD2. The CDR3 totals 16 residues. J was trimmed by 11 bases and V by 5 bases; bases with no gene match: 14. Germline-derived CDR1 and CDR2 are SGHTA and FQGNSA. CDR3 protein: CASSPSLAGGSFQQFF. The CDR3 region has the DNA TGTGCCAGCAGCCCTTCCCTAGCGGGAGGCTCGTTTCAGCAGTTCTTC.

Written as DNA, the CDR3 is TGTGCCAGTAGTATAGAAAGGGGCGGTGAAAAACTGTTTTTT. Its protein product is CASSIERGGEKLFF. The chain recombines TRBV19 with TRBJ1-4; D is possibly TRBD1 (5 bases). V was clipped by 0 bases and J by 7 bases, with 9 bases between them. The CDR3 sequence is 14 residues long. CDR1 and CDR2 (germline): LNHDA, SQIVND (reference sequence).